These 11 T cell receptor beta chains share one sample of origin, sequenced in a study of tumor and adjacent non-tumor tissue in lung cancer (dated 2018 in TCRdb). The library was obtained by multiplex PCR. The sample was run on an Illumina HiSeq 2500. TCRbeta libraries were built by three rounds of nested PCR using primers (Table S4), following protocols modified from ARM-PCR. TCRdb handled the public reads itself, with Q25 trimming in fastp and clone calling in MiXCR, and kept productive beta chains. Rows are combined by CDR3 protein, so each entry shows the most common genes and DNA. The sample data list 98,000 or so distinct CDR3 sequences, and about 80% of these were observed just once. The top ten hold about 30% of the sample. Bulk unsorted tissue served as the source for RNA extraction, and RNA quality was assessed using a NanoDrop ND-1000 and an Agilent 2100. Normal lung samples were distant non-tumor tissue taken more than 3 cm from the tumor edge.

Sequencing input: distant non-tumor lung tissue. All receptors come from a man aged 60-69 years with small cell lung cancer.

Of note for this clonotype: One end of the junction is discordant with germline, which a read error may explain. The chain carries TRBV4-1 and TRBJ2-5; D is perhaps TRBD1 (6 bases). The CDR3 is 16 residues long. The germline V gene has CDR1 MGHRA and CDR2 YSYEKL. The CDR3 DNA is TGTGCCAGCAGCACAACCTCCTGGACAGTCCAAGAGACCCAGTACTTC. This encodes CASSTTSWTVQETQYF.

This clonotype was recorded a few times. The conserved phenylalanine or tryptophan normally closing the CDR3 is absent here, so this likely arose from a read error. The rearrangement uses TRBV6-2 or TRBV6-3 and TRBJ2-7, with 7 bases fitting TRBD2. CDR1 and CDR2 (germline): MNHEY, SVGEGT. The CDR3 is 13 residues long. Unmatched junction bases numbered 9, after V lost 9 bases and J lost 4 bases. Here the CDR3 DNA reads TGTGCCAGTAACGGCGGGAGTTCATACGAGCAGTACTTA. This codes for CASNGGSSYEQYL.

This clonotype came up many times. This rearrangement joins TRBV20-1 to TRBJ2-4; 7 bases align to TRBD1. CDR1 DFQATT and CDR2 SNEGSKA come from the germline V gene (reference sequence). CDR3 length equals 15 residues. V shed 4 bases and J 0 bases; nucleotides not matched to a gene: 6. In DNA form, the CDR3 reads TGCAGTGCTACAGGGGGAATTCTAGCCAAAAACATTCAGTACTTC. Translating gives CSATGGILAKNIQYF.

A note on this clonotype: A much larger clone differs by one base, so this may be a read error. This chain joins TRBV5-1 and TRBJ2-2, with D perhaps matching TRBD1 (6 bases). The CDR3 runs 15 residues. V was shortened by 4 bases and J by 0 bases, with 10 bases between the two germline ends. Germline CDR1 SGHRS, CDR2 YFSETQ. CDR3 amino acids: CASSLQGSNTGELFF. The CDR3 nucleotides are TGCGCCAGCAGCCTCCAGGGGTCGAACACCGGGGAGCTGTTTTTT.

Comment on this clonotype: A much larger clone is a single base away; this may be a read error. CDR3 sequence: CANSHSTRGNSPLHF. CDR3 nucleotides: TGTGCCAACAGCCATTCGACGCGGGGGAATTCACCCCTCCACTTT. The V call is TRBV14, the J call TRBJ1-6; tentative D call: TRBD1 (5 bases). The CDR3 loop spans 15 amino acids. In germline, CDR1 is SGHDN, CDR2 FVKESK.

This clonotype was recorded once. CDR3 sequence: CASSYPQTPPTQRDVSSYEQYV. CDR3 nucleotides: TGTGCCAGCAGTTACCCCCAAACCCCCCCCACTCAAAGGGACGTCAGCTCCTACGAGCAGTACGTC. The chain joins TRBV6-5 to TRBJ2-7; D assignment may be TRBD1 or TRBD2 (5 bases each). V lost 2 bases to trimming and J lost 0 bases, with 32 bases between them. Germline CDR1 reads MNHEY; CDR2 reads SVGAGI. The CDR3 extends over 22 amino acids.

Notes on this clonotype: The junction shows a germline mismatch at one end, possibly a read error. This chain links TRBV29-1 with TRBJ2-7; a possible D gene is TRBD1 (6 bases). This CDR3 region has 12 residues. Germline assignment: CDR1 SQVTM and CDR2 ANQGSEA. The CDR3 bases are TGCAGCGCCAGGGACACCTCCCACGAGCAGCACTTC. It encodes CSARDTSHEQHF.

The chain is built from TRBV29-1 and TRBJ2-3; perhaps TRBD1 as D (6 bases). This CDR3 region has 13 residues. Germline CDR1 reads SQVTM; CDR2 reads ANQGSEA. The germline V and J ends were trimmed by 3 bases and 7 bases, with 14 bases remaining between them. CDR3 sequence (DNA): TGCAGCGTTGAGAGCAGGGGCGCACATACGCAGTATTTT. Translating it yields CSVESRGAHTQYF.

This clonotype was seen a single time. Germline and junction disagree at one end, which may indicate a read error. The chain is built from TRBV24-1 and TRBJ2-1; D is uncertain. Germline V gene sequence: CDR1 KGHDR, CDR2 SFDVKD. The CDR3 has 18 residues. CDR3 loop: CAISVFRIGLGSDNEQFF. The CDR3 bases are TGTGCCATCAGTGTTTTCAGAATCGGGCTAGGCAGCGACAATGAGCAGTTCTTC.

Concerning this clonotype itself: Germline is not matched at one junction end, which may reflect a read error. This sequence joins TRBV29-1 and TRBJ2-2, with D perhaps being TRBD1 or TRBD2 (6 bases each). Germline lookup yields CDR1 SQVTM and CDR2 ANQGSEA. CDR3 length: 15 amino acids. The CDR3 sequence is CSARSSAGGTGEMFF. The CDR3 DNA is TGCAGCGCTCGATCCTCGGCCGGGGGCACCGGGGAGATGTTTTTT.

Concerning this clonotype: This may be a read error, as it is one base from a much larger clone. The CDR3 coding sequence is TGTGCCAGCAGATTAGGGGACTGGTACGAGCAGTACTTC. This codes for CASRLGDWYEQYF. This chain links TRBV11-2 with TRBJ2-7; possibly TRBD2 for D (6 bases). Germline assignment: CDR1 SGHAT and CDR2 FQNNGV. The CDR3 covers 13 residues.